These 5 T cell receptor beta chains originate from one sample sequenced in a study of regulatory T cells in long-lasting Graves disease. The authors built TCR beta libraries using iRepertoire HTBI primers and Arm-PCR of CDR3 regions. TCRdb itself ran the multiplex PCR reads through MiXCR, one entry per CDR3 protein. The sample lists about 660,000 distinct CDR3 sequences, 30% occurring once. Described time point: persistent/refractory GD, antithyroid drugs over 5 years with positive TRAb. After RNA was extracted from PBMCs, the TCR library was made from it. The source was peripheral blood mononuclear cells (PBMCs), collected when the disease was refractory, from a patient treated with antithyroid drugs. The receptors originated from a female donor with Graves disease.

This clonotype was seen repeatedly, ten times or more. The V and J genes are TRBV28 and TRBJ1-2; perhaps TRBD1 as D (6 bases). V was clipped by 5 bases and J by 8 bases, with 12 bases between them. CDR3 length equals 12 residues. Germline V CDR1 and CDR2: MDHEN, SYDVKM. The CDR3 spells CASSVRGAGYTF. The CDR3 DNA follows: TGTGCCAGCAGTGTTAGGGGGGCCGGCTACACCTTC.

This clonotype was seen ten or more times. The chain links TRBV27 to TRBJ1-2; D call uncertain. The CDR3 totals 13 residues. The V end was cut by 6 bases, the J end by 2 bases, with 10 bases between. Germline lookup yields CDR1 MNHEY and CDR2 SMNVEV (reference sequence). Here the CDR3 reads CASSQAGNYGYTF. For the CDR3, the DNA is TGTGCCAGCAGCCAAGCGGGAAACTATGGCTACACCTTC.

The chain uses TRBV19 and TRBJ1-1; D might be TRBD1 (6 bases). Germline CDR1 reads LNHDA; CDR2 reads SQIVND (reference sequence). Trimming took 6 bases from V and 1 from J, leaving 18 bases between them. The CDR3 has 16 amino acids. CDR3 DNA: TGTGCCAGTAGACTGGGGAACAGGGTGGCGAACACTGAAGCTTTCTTT. Encoded protein: CASRLGNRVANTEAFF.

The rearrangement links TRBV27 to TRBJ2-7; D is perhaps TRBD1 (6 bases). CDR1 is MNHEY, CDR2 SMNVEV, per germline (reference sequence). The V end was cut by 1 base, the J end by 2 bases, with 12 bases between. CDR3 length: 15 residues. The DNA of the CDR3 is TGTGCCAGCAGTTTATACGGACAGAAAACCTACGAGCAGTACTTC. This encodes CASSLYGQKTYEQYF.

This clonotype was recorded many times. This chain joins TRBV6-1 and TRBJ1-2; D is ambiguous. This CDR3 has 13 residues. The germline gives CDR1 MNHNS, CDR2 SASEGT. Trimming removed 8 bases from V and 5 bases from J, with 15 bases in between. The DNA of the CDR3 is TGTGCCAGCGGAGACGGTGGACCTTATGGCTACACCTTC. Translation gives CASGDGGPYGYTF.